The rows below give T cell receptor beta chains drawn from one sample of a study of T cell changes during pregnancy in multiple sclerosis. The method was immunoSEQ multiplex PCR; TCRdb's version includes in-frame clones alone and lacks a portion of them. The sample has 70,000 to 75,000 clones, approximately 92% seen once. Sequenced material: peripheral blood, taken before pregnancy. The source of these receptors is a female donor with multiple sclerosis, enrolled in a pregnancy study. Each CDR3 is given without its conserved first and last residue.

v_call: TRBV13; cdr3_aa: ASSFNRGYEQY
v_call: TRBV7-9; cdr3_aa: ASSSSGSTDTQY
v_call: TRBV6-5; cdr3_aa: ASTGTDTQY
v_call: TRBV5-1; cdr3_aa: ASSRGTGGNEQF
v_call: TRBV19; cdr3_aa: ASRQEYEQY
v_call: TRBV27; cdr3_aa: ASRSHNEQF
v_call: TRBV19; cdr3_aa: ASSMWGQSTDTQY
v_call: TRBV19; cdr3_aa: ANHPAGVCPNTEAF
v_call: TRBV14; cdr3_aa: ASSLYGGGYT
v_call: TRBV10-1; cdr3_aa: ASVDRGHEQF
v_call: TRBV7-2; cdr3_aa: ASSHRGASGAGREQF
v_call: TRBV30; cdr3_aa: ACPTGEGEKLF
v_call: TRBV19; cdr3_aa: ASSIAGGIHEQY
v_call: TRBV7-9; cdr3_aa: ASSSPGQDYNEQF
v_call: TRBV7-2; cdr3_aa: ASSLGAGAHSYNEQF
v_call: TRBV4-3; cdr3_aa: ASSQEWGSFNEKLF
v_call: TRBV7-9; cdr3_aa: ASSPRTGKSEAF
v_call: TRBV23-1; cdr3_aa: ASSQTSGSGDEQF
v_call: TRBV2; cdr3_aa: ASRTGGGEQY
v_call: TRBV29-1; cdr3_aa: SSGGEINDNYGYT
v_call: TRBV28; cdr3_aa: ASSTGTVSYEQY
v_call: TRBV2; cdr3_aa: ASRPLTGGGNTIY
v_call: TRBV9; cdr3_aa: ASSVRPTGESGELF
v_call: TRBV11-2; cdr3_aa: ASSLDLAAIGETQY
v_call: TRBV11-2; cdr3_aa: ASSSIKMRGLEKLF
v_call: TRBV14; cdr3_aa: ASSQFAGGPETQY
v_call: TRBV12-5; cdr3_aa: ASAPGTVQETQY
v_call: TRBV2; cdr3_aa: ASTVQPNTEAF
v_call: TRBV6-4; cdr3_aa: ASSPAGGGTDTQY
v_call: TRBV29-1; cdr3_aa: SVESGTSNEQF
v_call: TRBV7-9; cdr3_aa: ASSLLPIGTSGQETQY
v_call: TRBV5-5; cdr3_aa: ASSSTVNQETQY
v_call: TRBV4-3; cdr3_aa: ASSQDLTGGWYEQY
v_call: TRBV7-3; cdr3_aa: ASSLGGQRDEQY
v_call: TRBV19; cdr3_aa: ASRINLAGALNEQF
v_call: TRBV9; cdr3_aa: ASSVVGDTEAF
v_call: TRBV11-3; cdr3_aa: ASSIYGGNTGELF
v_call: TRBV4-2; cdr3_aa: ASSQEGPAGGSDTQY
v_call: TRBV19; cdr3_aa: ASSMTLAREQF
v_call: TRBV11-3; cdr3_aa: AVTARVFGKNIQY
v_call: TRBV2; cdr3_aa: ASSHQTSSYEQY
v_call: TRBV14; cdr3_aa: ASSQIDSPQSRLQTDTQY
v_call: TRBV28; cdr3_aa: ASSLLKLDTEAF
v_call: TRBV11-3; cdr3_aa: ASSSDGYGYT
v_call: TRBV9; cdr3_aa: ASSVEANTEAF
v_call: TRBV6-5; cdr3_aa: ATGRGASYGYT
v_call: TRBV7-9; cdr3_aa: ASSARTYGTEAF
v_call: TRBV5-1; cdr3_aa: ASSLWTSGNEQY
v_call: TRBV7-9; cdr3_aa: ASSPFPAAGDNEQF
v_call: TRBV4-3; cdr3_aa: ASSQGAPIGRDRPDTQY
v_call: TRBV2; cdr3_aa: ASFRGGFKDTQY
v_call: TRBV27; cdr3_aa: ASSLSGGYSYEQY